This T cell receptor (beta chain) originates from a study of blood T cells in healthy people across ages. Only a few counts were recorded for this clonotype. Primers used in a second PCR of roughly 6 to 11 cycles were a sample-barcoded 5' primer and a J-beta primer mix. A single record per CDR3 protein comes from TCRdb applying MiXCR to the 5' RACE reads. The profile covers about 1.7 million distinct CDR3 sequences, with roughly 27% appearing a single time and about 8% taken by the ten largest. The V segment lost 6 bases and the J segment 4 bases; nucleotides outside the gene matches: 9. There are 15 residues in the CDR3. All donors came from Russia, were Caucasian and healthy, and spanned ages roughly 6 to 95. A minimum of 5 micrograms of total RNA was extracted per sample.

Sequencing was done on a sample of blood. The genes are TRBV12-3 or TRBV12-4 and TRBJ2-1; TRBD2 matches 7 bases. The receptor's source is a woman in her 30s in good health. CDR3 protein: CASSPPGTTYNEQFF. The CDR3 nucleotides read TGTGCCAGCAGCCCCCCCGGGACTACGTACAATGAGCAGTTCTTC.